Listed below are T cell receptor beta chains from one sample, sequenced in a study of T cells in Graves' hyperthyroidism and ophthalmopathy. TCRdb re-called the multiplex PCR reads with MiXCR, one entry per CDR3 protein. Seen here are about 360,000 distinct CDR3 sequences, roughly 13% observed once, and the top ten hold around 9.2%. Sequenced: blood. All receptors come from a young woman with Graves' hyperthyroidism. The conserved cysteine and the conserved F or W are not part of the CDR3 here. Fields, in order: clone size, J gene, V gene, CDR3 protein. Clone size, where shown, is once, few, many, or a class for clones that have expanded.

abundance: many
j_gene: TRBJ2-7
v_gene: TRBV28
CDR3aa: ASSFPGRNYEQY

abundance: once
j_gene: TRBJ2-5
v_gene: TRBV20-1
CDR3aa: SASTGTGYEETQY

abundance: many
j_gene: TRBJ2-1
v_gene: TRBV27
CDR3aa: ASSFEQGGSNEQF

abundance: many
j_gene: TRBJ2-5
v_gene: TRBV7-2
CDR3aa: ASSPTSASWQETQY

abundance: many
j_gene: TRBJ1-6
v_gene: TRBV12-3/TRBV12-4
CDR3aa: ASSLGGSYNSPLH

abundance: .
j_gene: TRBJ2-7
v_gene: TRBV15
CDR3aa: ATSSPQRDLSEQY

abundance: .
j_gene: TRBJ2-2
v_gene: TRBV19
CDR3aa: ASRSEWGVYTGELF

abundance: many
j_gene: TRBJ1-1
v_gene: TRBV2
CDR3aa: ASLGQGGNTEAF

abundance: few
j_gene: TRBJ2-1
v_gene: TRBV19
CDR3aa: ASSRGTSVSNEQF

abundance: many
j_gene: TRBJ1-5
v_gene: TRBV20-1
CDR3aa: SARTGGNQPQH

abundance: few
j_gene: TRBJ1-2
v_gene: TRBV2
CDR3aa: ASIAQGAPYGYT

abundance: many
j_gene: TRBJ2-1
v_gene: TRBV20-1
CDR3aa: SAPPPTSGGANEQF

abundance: many
j_gene: TRBJ2-2
v_gene: TRBV6-1
CDR3aa: ASRRTSGDTGELF

abundance: many
j_gene: TRBJ2-7
v_gene: TRBV9
CDR3aa: ASSVDPGNEQY

abundance: many
j_gene: TRBJ1-1
v_gene: TRBV6-1
CDR3aa: ASSYGRGRSTEAF

abundance: many
j_gene: TRBJ1-1
v_gene: TRBV11-2
CDR3aa: ASSLVWASYTEAF

abundance: many
j_gene: TRBJ1-2
v_gene: TRBV30
CDR3aa: AWSVRRDYGYT

abundance: many
j_gene: TRBJ2-3
v_gene: TRBV5-8
CDR3aa: ASSPSTEDTQY

abundance: many
j_gene: TRBJ2-2
v_gene: TRBV2
CDR3aa: ASRGATGNTGELF

abundance: many
j_gene: TRBJ1-2
v_gene: TRBV6-1
CDR3aa: ASSIPGQGFNYGYT

abundance: few
j_gene: TRBJ2-2
v_gene: TRBV4-3
CDR3aa: ASRRTSGVANTGELF

abundance: .
j_gene: TRBJ2-1
v_gene: TRBV7-3
CDR3aa: ASSQIAGSYNEQF

abundance: few
j_gene: TRBJ2-2
v_gene: TRBV9
CDR3aa: ASSSRTNTGELF

abundance: many
j_gene: TRBJ2-2
v_gene: TRBV6-4
CDR3aa: ASSEFGQGATGELF

abundance: many
j_gene: TRBJ2-3
v_gene: TRBV20-1
CDR3aa: SARPLQGIRPDTQY

abundance: few
j_gene: TRBJ2-1
v_gene: TRBV29-1
CDR3aa: SVGTASNNEQF

abundance: many
j_gene: TRBJ1-2
v_gene: TRBV6-2/TRBV6-3
CDR3aa: ASRPGQRRLTHNYGYT

abundance: few
j_gene: TRBJ2-7
v_gene: TRBV10-3
CDR3aa: AISRGHGTTYEQY

abundance: few
j_gene: TRBJ2-1
v_gene: TRBV9
CDR3aa: ASSVDWSSEQF

abundance: .
j_gene: TRBJ2-7
v_gene: TRBV5-4
CDR3aa: ASSSSVGYEQY

abundance: few
j_gene: TRBJ2-2
v_gene: TRBV9
CDR3aa: ASSVVPSGELF

abundance: many
j_gene: TRBJ1-6
v_gene: TRBV2
CDR3aa: ASSQEGGPGVYNSPLH

abundance: .
j_gene: TRBJ1-1
v_gene: TRBV5-1
CDR3aa: ASSLGETGGLSTRNTEAL

abundance: few
j_gene: TRBJ2-1
v_gene: TRBV6-1
CDR3aa: ASRPTGDTNEQF

abundance: many
j_gene: TRBJ2-7
v_gene: TRBV6-2/TRBV6-3
CDR3aa: ASSSDSAYEQY

abundance: many
j_gene: TRBJ2-5
v_gene: TRBV15
CDR3aa: ATSRGAGGGETQY

abundance: .
j_gene: TRBJ2-2
v_gene: TRBV6-1
CDR3aa: ASKGDRRTGELF

abundance: few
j_gene: TRBJ2-3
v_gene: TRBV11-2
CDR3aa: ASSLVGGTTDTQY

abundance: many
j_gene: TRBJ2-3
v_gene: TRBV18
CDR3aa: ASSPPSSGVYRDTQY

abundance: many
j_gene: TRBJ1-2
v_gene: TRBV2
CDR3aa: ASSPQGADYGYT